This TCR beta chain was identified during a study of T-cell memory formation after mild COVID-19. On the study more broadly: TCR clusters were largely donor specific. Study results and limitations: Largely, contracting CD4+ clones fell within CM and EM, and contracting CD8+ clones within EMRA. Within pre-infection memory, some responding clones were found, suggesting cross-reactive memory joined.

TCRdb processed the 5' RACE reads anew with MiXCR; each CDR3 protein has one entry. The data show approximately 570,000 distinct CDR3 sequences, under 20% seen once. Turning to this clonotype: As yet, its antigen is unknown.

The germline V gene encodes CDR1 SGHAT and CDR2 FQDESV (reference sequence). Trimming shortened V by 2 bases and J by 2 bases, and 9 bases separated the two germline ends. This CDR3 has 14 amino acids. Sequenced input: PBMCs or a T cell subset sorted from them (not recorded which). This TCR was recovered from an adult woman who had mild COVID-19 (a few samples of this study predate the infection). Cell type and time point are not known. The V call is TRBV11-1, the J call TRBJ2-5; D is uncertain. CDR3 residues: CASSLLAVQETQYF. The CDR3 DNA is TGTGCCAGCAGCTTATTGGCAGTACAAGAGACCCAGTACTTC.